These T cell receptor beta chains were read from a single sample in a study of T cell responses to AZD1222 COVID-19 vaccine. Generated by immunoSEQ multiplex PCR, the TCRdb table keeps only in-frame clones and is missing some. The table lists 120,000 or so clones, approximately 92% of them singletons. Sequenced material: peripheral blood, taken on day 0 of AZD1222 vaccination. Receptor source: an adult in good health. Each CDR3 is given with its conserved first and last residue. A D gene is named only where the DNA matches it firmly. Only some rows state a clone size, as once, few, many or a class for expanded clones.

J gene: TRBJ2-1
V gene: TRBV18
CDR3 length: 15
D gene: -
clone size: -
CDR3 protein: CASSPRKGEVSEQFF
CDR3 DNA: TGTGCCAGCTCACCACGGAAGGGGGAAGTGAGTGAGCAGTTCTTC

J gene: TRBJ2-1
V gene: TRBV7-2
CDR3 length: 13
D gene: -
clone size: -
CDR3 protein: CASSLDPYNEQFF
CDR3 DNA: TGTGCCAGCAGCCTAGACCCCTACAATGAGCAGTTCTTC

J gene: TRBJ1-2
V gene: TRBV29-1
CDR3 length: 12
D gene: -
clone size: -
CDR3 protein: CSVFSPLDGYTF
CDR3 DNA: TGCAGCGTTTTTTCTCCCTTAGACGGCTACACCTTC

J gene: TRBJ1-6
V gene: TRBV28
CDR3 length: 14
D gene: TRBD1
clone size: -
CDR3 protein: CASASGTGGSPLHF
CDR3 DNA: TGTGCCAGCGCATCCGGGACAGGGGGTTCACCCCTCCACTTT

J gene: TRBJ1-3
V gene: TRBV5-1
CDR3 length: 17
D gene: -
clone size: -
CDR3 protein: CASSLVGGWGSGNTIYF
CDR3 DNA: TGCGCCAGCAGCTTGGTTGGAGGCTGGGGCTCTGGAAACACCATATATTTT

J gene: TRBJ2-7
V gene: TRBV18
CDR3 length: 15
D gene: TRBD1
clone size: -
CDR3 protein: CASSRPDRGFYEQYF
CDR3 DNA: TGTGCCAGCTCACGACCGGACAGGGGGTTCTACGAGCAGTACTTC

J gene: TRBJ1-4
V gene: TRBV25-1
CDR3 length: 14
D gene: -
clone size: few
CDR3 protein: CASFSGAAGEKLFF
CDR3 DNA: TGTGCCAGCTTTAGTGGGGCGGCGGGGGAAAAACTGTTTTTT

J gene: TRBJ2-5
V gene: TRBV27
CDR3 length: 15
D gene: -
clone size: -
CDR3 protein: CASSLFSRLSETQYF
CDR3 DNA: TGTGCCAGCAGTTTATTCTCCCGTCTTTCGGAGACCCAGTACTTC

J gene: TRBJ1-5
V gene: TRBV19
CDR3 length: 15
D gene: TRBD1
clone size: -
CDR3 protein: CASKGQVLSNQPQHF
CDR3 DNA: TGTGCCAGTAAGGGACAGGTTTTAAGCAATCAGCCCCAGCATTTT

J gene: TRBJ2-5
V gene: TRBV11-2
CDR3 length: 15
D gene: -
clone size: -
CDR3 protein: CASSSRSEEPETQYF
CDR3 DNA: TGTGCCAGCAGCTCCAGATCCGAGGAACCAGAGACCCAGTACTTC

J gene: TRBJ2-7
V gene: TRBV15
CDR3 length: 14
D gene: -
clone size: -
CDR3 protein: CATSRDKGSYEQYF
CDR3 DNA: TGTGCCACCAGCAGAGACAAAGGGTCCTACGAGCAGTACTTC

J gene: TRBJ2-7
V gene: TRBV27
CDR3 length: 15
D gene: -
clone size: -
CDR3 protein: CASSFRPTESYEQYF
CDR3 DNA: TGTGCCAGCAGTTTTCGGCCGACAGAGTCATACGAGCAGTACTTC

J gene: TRBJ1-1
V gene: TRBV3-1/TRBV3-2
CDR3 length: 13
D gene: -
clone size: -
CDR3 protein: CASSQRGYTEAFF
CDR3 DNA: TGTGCCAGCAGCCAGAGGGGGTACACTGAAGCTTTCTTT

J gene: TRBJ1-2
V gene: TRBV9
CDR3 length: 14
D gene: -
clone size: -
CDR3 protein: CASSVEGTNYGYTF
CDR3 DNA: TGTGCCAGCAGCGTGGAAGGGACTAACTATGGCTACACCTTC

J gene: TRBJ2-7
V gene: TRBV14
CDR3 length: 16
D gene: -
clone size: -
CDR3 protein: CASSQDSPASSYEQYF
CDR3 DNA: TGTGCCAGCAGCCAAGATTCTCCGGCGAGCTCCTACGAGCAGTACTTC

J gene: TRBJ1-2
V gene: TRBV28
CDR3 length: 16
D gene: -
clone size: -
CDR3 protein: CASSLATLRTNYGYTF
CDR3 DNA: TGTGCCAGCAGTTTAGCCACTCTCCGGACGAACTATGGCTACACCTTC

J gene: TRBJ2-2
V gene: TRBV4-2
CDR3 length: 17
D gene: TRBD2
clone size: few
CDR3 protein: CASSQEKGLEDFGELFF
CDR3 DNA: TGTGCCAGCAGCCAAGAGAAGGGACTAGAAGACTTCGGGGAGCTGTTTTTT